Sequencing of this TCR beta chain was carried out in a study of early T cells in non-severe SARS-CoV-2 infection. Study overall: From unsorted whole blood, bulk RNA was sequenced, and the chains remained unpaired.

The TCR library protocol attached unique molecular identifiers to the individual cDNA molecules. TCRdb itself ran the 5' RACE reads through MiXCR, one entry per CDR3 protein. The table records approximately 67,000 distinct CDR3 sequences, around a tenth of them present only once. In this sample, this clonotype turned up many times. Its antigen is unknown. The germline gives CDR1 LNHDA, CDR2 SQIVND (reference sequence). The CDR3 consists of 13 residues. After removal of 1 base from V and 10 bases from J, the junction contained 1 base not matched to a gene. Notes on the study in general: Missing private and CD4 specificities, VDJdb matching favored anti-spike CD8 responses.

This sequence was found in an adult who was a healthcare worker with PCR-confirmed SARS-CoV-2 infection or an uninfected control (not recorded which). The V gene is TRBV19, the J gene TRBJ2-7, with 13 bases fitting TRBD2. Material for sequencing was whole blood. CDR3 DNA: TGTGCCAGTAGTATAGGGACTAGCGGGAGCCAGTACTTC. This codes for CASSIGTSGSQYF. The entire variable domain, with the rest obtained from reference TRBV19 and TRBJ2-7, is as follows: DGGITQSPKYLFRKEGQNVTLSCEQNLNHDAMYWYRQDPGQGLRLIYYSQIVNDFQKGDIAEGYSVSREKKESFPLTVTSAQKNPTAFYLCASSIGTSGSQYFGPGTRLTVT.